This T cell receptor beta chain was captured in a study of blood T cell repertoires in COVID-19. Study details: Sites in the United States, Italy and Spain provided acute and convalescent COVID-19 samples.

The method was immunoSEQ multiplex PCR; TCRdb's version includes in-frame clones alone and lacks a portion of them. Among 200,000 to 300,000 clones listed, around four fifths were seen once. The germline gives CDR1 SGHAT, CDR2 FQNNGV. The V end was cut by 5 bases, the J end by 6 bases, with 17 bases between. The CDR3 loop spans 15 amino acids. This chain links TRBV11-2 with TRBJ2-4, with D maybe TRBD1 (6 bases). The receptor was derived from a woman aged 55-70 years with active or convalescent COVID-19. The sequenced material came from peripheral blood. DNA of the CDR3: TGTGCCAGCAGCCCAGGACAGAGAGGGGCAAACATTCAGTACTTC. Translation gives CASSPGQRGANIQYF. Complete variable domain (other parts from reference TRBV11-2 and TRBJ2-4): EAGVAQSPRYKIIEKRQSVAFWCNPISGHATLYWYQQILGQGPKLLIQFQNNGVVDDSQLPKDRFSAERLKGVDSTLKIQPAKLEDSAVYLCASSPGQRGANIQYFGAGTRLSVL.